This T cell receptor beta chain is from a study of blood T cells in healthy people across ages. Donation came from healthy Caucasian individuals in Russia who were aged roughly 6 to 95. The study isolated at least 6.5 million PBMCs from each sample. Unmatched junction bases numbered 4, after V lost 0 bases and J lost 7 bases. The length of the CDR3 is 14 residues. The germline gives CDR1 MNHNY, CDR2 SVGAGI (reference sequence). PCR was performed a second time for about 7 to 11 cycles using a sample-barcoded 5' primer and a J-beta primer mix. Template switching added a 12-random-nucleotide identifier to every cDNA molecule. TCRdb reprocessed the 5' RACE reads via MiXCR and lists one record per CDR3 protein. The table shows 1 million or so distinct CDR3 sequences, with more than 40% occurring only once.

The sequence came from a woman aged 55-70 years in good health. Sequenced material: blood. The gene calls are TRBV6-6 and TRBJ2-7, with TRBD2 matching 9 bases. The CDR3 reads CASSYSAGGFEQYF. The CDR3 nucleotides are TGTGCCAGCAGTTACTCCGCGGGAGGGTTTGAGCAGTACTTC.